The 27 T cell receptor beta chains listed next were all sequenced from one sample in a study of shared T cell receptors in the human thymus. The protocol was immunoSEQ multiplex PCR, while the TCRdb copy is restricted to in-frame clones and leaves out a portion. Found here are 500,000 to 750,000 clones, 85% to 90% of them singletons; the top ten hold 0.0095% to 0.011%. The sample was also reused in another study, on human thymus T cells.

The sequenced material came from thymocytes. Every receptor here comes from a boy younger than two with a congenital heart defect.

The chain couples TRBV30 to TRBJ1-2; 9 bases align to TRBD1. Germline trimming cut 3 bases from V and 3 bases from J; bases unmatched to any gene: 8. Germline values: CDR1 GTSNPN, CDR2 SVGIG (reference sequence). The CDR3 covers 15 residues. CDR3 residues: CAWRIGTGSYYGYTF. Here the CDR3 DNA reads TGTGCCTGGAGGATCGGGACAGGGTCTTACTATGGCTACACCTTC.

V gene TRBV11-2 combines with J gene TRBJ2-7; 10 bases match TRBD2. The CDR3 runs to 17 residues. V lost 5 bases and J lost 4; bases outside the gene matches: 14. Germline V CDR1 and CDR2: SGHAT, FQNNGV. The CDR3: CASSQLGTSVLRYEQYF. In DNA, the CDR3 is TGTGCCAGCAGCCAACTCGGGACTAGCGTCCTTAGGTACGAGCAGTACTTC.

This clone was observed a single time. This chain joins TRBV19 and TRBJ2-4, with D tentatively TRBD1 (5 bases). The CDR3 extends over 14 amino acids. Germline V gene lookup returns CDR1 LNHDA and CDR2 SQIVND (reference sequence). Trimming removed 6 bases at V and 3 bases at J, with 12 bases between. DNA for the CDR3: TGTGCCAGTAGCCGTTCTAGGGGCAAAAACATTCAGTACTTC. As protein: CASSRSRGKNIQYF.

V and J are TRBV5-1 and TRBJ2-3; D might be TRBD1 (5 bases). CDR1 and CDR2 from the germline V gene are SGHRS and YFSETQ. This CDR3 spans 19 amino acids. V was shortened by 0 bases and J by 0 bases, with 20 bases between the two germline ends. The chain's CDR3 is CASSLVVNRSPSSTDTQYF. DNA for the CDR3: TGCGCCAGCAGCTTGGTAGTAAACAGGAGTCCATCTAGCACAGATACGCAGTATTTT.

This chain uses TRBV5-6 with TRBJ1-2, with TRBD1 identical over 7 bases. From germline, CDR1 is SGHDT and CDR2 YYEEEE. This CDR3 spans 14 amino acids. V gave up 0 bases and J gave up 4 bases; unmatched junction bases: 3. CDR3 residues: CASSLVRGRYGYTF. The DNA of the CDR3 is TGTGCCAGCAGCTTGGTTAGGGGGCGCTATGGCTACACCTTC. The full variable domain, rest sourced from reference TRBV5-6 and TRBJ1-2, is DAGVTQSPTHLIKTRGQQVTLRCSPKSGHDTVSWYQQALGQGPQFIFQYYEEEERQRGNFPDRFSGHQFPNYSSELNVNALLLGDSALYLCASSLVRGRYGYTFGSGTRLTVV.

This clone came up once. The chain uses TRBV9 and TRBJ2-2; D might be TRBD1 (7 bases). Germline V gives CDR1 SGDLS, CDR2 YYNGEE. The CDR3 length is 16 residues. The V and J ends lost 3 bases and 2 bases respectively, with 14 bases between them. The CDR3 nucleotides are TGTGCCAGCAGCGAGGGGGGACAGAAAAACACCGGGGAGCTGTTTTTT. Its translation is CASSEGGQKNTGELFF. The variable domain in full, completed from reference TRBV9 and TRBJ2-2, reads DSGVTQTPKHLITATGQRVTLRCSPRSGDLSVYWYQQSLDQGLQFLIQYYNGEERAKGNILERFSAQQFPDLHSELNLSSLELGDSALYFCASSEGGQKNTGELFFGEGSRLTVL.

The DNA for the CDR3 is TGTGCCAGCAGCCAAGGCAGGGACGAGCAGTACTTC. Its translation: CASSQGRDEQYF. This rearrangement joins TRBV14 to TRBJ2-7; TRBD1 is a possible D gene (5 bases). The V and J ends lost 1 base and 5 bases respectively, with 6 bases between them. CDR1 is SGHDN and CDR2 is FVKESK in the germline V gene. This CDR3 has 12 residues.

The chain uses TRBV6-6 and TRBJ2-1; 9 positions match TRBD2. From germline, CDR1 is MNHNY and CDR2 SVGAGI (reference sequence). The length of the CDR3 is 15 residues. The ends lost 7 bases at V and 6 bases at J; junction bases unmatched: 10. The CDR3 protein is CASNGGGRAGNEQFF. CDR3 nucleotide sequence: TGTGCCAGCAATGGGGGCGGGAGGGCCGGCAATGAGCAGTTCTTC.

This chain uses TRBV19 with TRBJ2-1, with 7 bases lining up with TRBD2. Germline values: CDR1 LNHDA, CDR2 SQIVND (reference sequence). There are 15 residues in the CDR3. J gave up 5 bases and V 4 bases, and 8 bases lay outside the gene matches. This CDR3 is CASSRRASGNNEQFF. The CDR3 nucleotides read TGTGCCAGTAGTAGAAGGGCTAGCGGTAACAATGAGCAGTTCTTC.

This chain connects TRBV7-9 to TRBJ2-2; a possible D gene is TRBD1 (6 bases). The CDR3 is 19 amino acids. Germline-derived CDR1 and CDR2 are SEHNR and FQNEAQ (reference sequence). Trimming took 2 bases from V and 2 from J, leaving 21 bases between them. The CDR3 protein is CASSLNHRAGEGNTGELFF. As DNA, the CDR3 is TGTGCCAGCAGCTTAAACCACAGGGCGGGCGAGGGTAACACCGGGGAGCTGTTTTTT.

V and J are TRBV1 and TRBJ1-2; no check of the table's D call, TRBD1, against the DNA was made. TRBV1 is a pseudogene. CDR3 length: 16 residues. The CDR3: CTSSQRRTGIDVGYTF. In nucleotides, the CDR3 is TGCACCAGCAGCCAACGACGGACAGGGATAGACGTTGGCTACACCTTC.

The table lists this clone with a count of one. The genes are TRBV19 and TRBJ1-5; D perhaps matches TRBD1 (5 bases). This CDR3 is 15 amino acids long. Trimming took off 5 bases at V and 1 base at J, with 12 bases between the two ends. The germline V gene encodes CDR1 LNHDA and CDR2 SQIVND (reference sequence). The CDR3 DNA reads as TGTGCCAGTAGTGCTGACAGATTGAGCAATCAGCCCCAGCATTTT. It codes for CASSADRLSNQPQHF.

The table lists this clone with a count of one. This chain connects TRBV28 to TRBJ1-1; 8 positions match TRBD1. Germline V gives CDR1 MDHEN, CDR2 SYDVKM. The CDR3 contains 14 residues. V lost 5 bases and J lost 1; bases outside the gene matches: 3. CDR3 sequence: CASSITGGNTEAFF. CDR3 bases: TGTGCCAGCAGTATCACAGGGGGGAACACTGAAGCTTTCTTT.

A single count supports this clone. This chain joins TRBV7-8 and TRBJ2-2, with TRBD1 identical over 12 bases. The CDR3 sequence is 16 residues long. Germline V CDR1 and CDR2: SGHVS, FQNEAQ. Trimming took 5 bases from V and 7 from J; bases not matched to a gene: 8. This chain's CDR3 is CASSQVRDRGHGELFF. CDR3 DNA: TGTGCCAGCAGCCAAGTCCGGGACAGGGGGCACGGGGAGCTGTTTTTT.

The chain uses TRBV5-6 and TRBJ2-1; no clear D gene. This CDR3 comprises 15 residues. Germline V gene lookup returns CDR1 SGHDT and CDR2 YYEEEE. V lost 0 bases and J lost 6, with 13 bases in between. The CDR3 DNA sequence: TGTGCCAGCAGCTTGGATGAGGTCGTTGGCAATGAGCAGTTCTTC. Protein sequence: CASSLDEVVGNEQFF.

The chain links TRBV11-2 to TRBJ2-2; D might be TRBD2 (6 bases). Germline V gene sequence: CDR1 SGHAT, CDR2 FQNNGV. The CDR3 loop spans 11 amino acids. V lost 8 bases, J lost 11 bases, and 12 bases lay in between. The chain's CDR3 is CASGGPPELFF. Written as DNA, the CDR3 is TGTGCCAGCGGAGGGCCTCCCGAGCTGTTTTTT. Supplemented by reference TRBV11-2 and TRBJ2-2, the full variable domain reads EAGVAQSPRYKIIEKRQSVAFWCNPISGHATLYWYQQILGQGPKLLIQFQNNGVVDDSQLPKDRFSAERLKGVDSTLKIQPAKLEDSAVYLCASGGPPELFFGEGSRLTVL.

The sample holds one count of this clone. The J gene is TRBJ2-3, the V gene TRBV7-2; tentative D call: TRBD2 (5 bases). V lost 6 bases to trimming and J lost 5 bases, with 12 bases between them. The CDR3 contains 13 residues. Germline loops: CDR1 SGHTA, CDR2 FQGNSA. CDR3 sequence reads: CASRGIGRDTQYF. The CDR3 DNA follows: TGTGCCAGCAGAGGAATAGGGAGAGATACGCAGTATTTT.

As regards this clone: The junction departs from germline at one end; a sequencing error may be responsible. The chain couples TRBV4-1 to TRBJ2-7; 7 bases line up with TRBD2. This CDR3 contains 16 residues. CDR1 is MGHRA and CDR2 is YSYEKL in the germline V gene. CDR3 in DNA: TGCTCCAGCAGCCAAGAAGAGTCTAGCGGAGAGTACGAGCAGTACTTC. This gives the protein CSSSQEESSGEYEQYF.

This chain joins TRBV4-1 and TRBJ1-5; 8 bases agree with TRBD1. The CDR3 sequence is 16 residues long. After removal of 0 bases from V and 6 bases from J, the junction contained 7 bases not matched to a gene. Germline V gives CDR1 MGHRA, CDR2 YSYEKL. In nucleotides, the CDR3 is TGCGCCAGCAGCCAAGACGGCAGGGGGCGAGTTCAGCCCCAGCATTTT. This gives the protein CASSQDGRGRVQPQHF.

The CDR3 loop reads CASSEKGNEQFF. The CDR3 DNA sequence: TGTGCCAGCAGTGAAAAGGGGAATGAGCAGTTCTTC. V and J are TRBV2 and TRBJ2-1; the D gene is possibly TRBD1 (5 bases). There are 12 residues in the CDR3. Trimming cost V 2 bases and J 7 bases, with 6 bases left between them. Germline loops: CDR1 SNHLY, CDR2 FYNNEI.

This rearrangement joins TRBV20-1 to TRBJ2-5, with D tentatively TRBD2 (6 bases). Germline CDR1 is DFQATT and CDR2 is SNEGSKA (reference sequence). V was shortened by 6 bases and J by 7 bases, with 12 bases between the two germline ends. The CDR3 totals 11 residues. The DNA for the CDR3 is TGCAGTGCCAGGGACTGGTTGACCCAGTACTTC. Protein: CSARDWLTQYF.

J is TRBJ2-2 and V is TRBV14, with D tentatively TRBD1 (5 bases). There are 14 residues in the CDR3. The V end lost 4 bases, the J end lost 6 bases, and 12 bases lay between the germline ends. Per germline, CDR1 SGHDN and CDR2 FVKESK. The CDR3 DNA follows: TGTGCCAGCAGCCCCAACCCAGGGTCCGGGGAGCTGTTTTTT. This gives the protein CASSPNPGSGELFF.

This clone was picked up one time. This rearrangement joins TRBV11-2 to TRBJ2-7, with D perhaps TRBD2 (5 bases). The CDR3 totals 17 residues. The germline gives CDR1 SGHAT, CDR2 FQNNGV. The V gene lost 0 bases and the J gene lost 0 bases, with 15 bases spanning the gap. CDR3 nucleotide sequence: TGTGCCAGCAGCTTAGATCCCCCGGGAAAAAGCTCCTACGAGCAGTACTTC. Translated, it gives CASSLDPPGKSSYEQYF.

This clone occurred once. V and J are TRBV18 and TRBJ1-1; D gene unclear. CDR1 KGHSH and CDR2 LQKENI come from the germline V gene. The CDR3 covers 14 residues. Trimming removed 1 base from V and 0 bases from J, with 6 bases in between. CDR3 protein: CASSPLSMNTEAFF. DNA for the CDR3: TGTGCCAGCTCACCACTTTCAATGAACACTGAAGCTTTCTTT.

This chain connects TRBV7-9 to TRBJ1-4, with D unresolved. Looked up from germline, CDR1 is SEHNR and CDR2 is FQNEAQ (reference sequence). This CDR3 contains 16 residues. V lost 1 base, J lost 3 bases, and 12 bases lay in between. The CDR3 nucleotides read TGTGCCAGCAGCTTAGGAGGGATCGCAGCTAATGAAAAACTGTTTTTT. As protein: CASSLGGIAANEKLFF.

The J gene is TRBJ2-3, the V gene TRBV23-1; D might be TRBD1 (7 bases). TRBV23-1 is identified as an open reading frame with a role that is uncertain. Between the trimmed V and J ends, which lost 4 bases and 0 bases, there was a span of 17 bases. CDR3 length equals 17 residues. CDR3 amino acids: CASSRRSGGLSTDTQYF. The DNA of the CDR3 is TGCGCCAGCAGTCGCCGCTCAGGGGGACTCAGCACAGATACGCAGTATTTT.

The chain recombines TRBV5-1 with TRBJ2-5, with 10 nucleotides matching TRBD1. The DNA end favors TRBJ2-7, so the J call may be wrong. The CDR3 runs 15 residues. CDR1 and CDR2 (germline): SGHRS, YFSETQ. DNA of the CDR3: TGCGCCAGCAGCTTGGGACAGGGGGCGGACTACGAGCAGTACTTC. Translating gives CASSLGQGADYEQYF.